Below are 17 T cell receptor beta chains sequenced from a single sample in a study of blood T cell repertoires in COVID-19. Assay used: immunoSEQ multiplex PCR; TCRdb lists only in-frame clones, some missing. The data show just over 70,000 clones, with approximately 90% seen just once and more than 8% held by the top ten. Sequenced input: peripheral blood. The source is a human donor in a cohort sampled during active COVID-19.

V gene TRBV18 combines with J gene TRBJ1-5; D may be TRBD1 (6 bases). The germline V and J ends were trimmed by 2 bases and 6 bases, with 17 bases remaining between them. The CDR3 extends over 16 amino acids. Germline CDR1 is KGHSH and CDR2 is LQKENI. The CDR3 nucleotides are TGTGCCAGCTCACCAGTCCCAATAGACAGGCTTCAGCCCCAGCATTTT. Its translation: CASSPVPIDRLQPQHF.

The rearrangement uses TRBV2 and TRBJ2-3; 8 bases map to TRBD1. Trimming at V came to 0 bases and at J to 5 bases, leaving 4 bases not matched to a gene. This CDR3 spans 15 amino acids. CDR1 and CDR2 from the germline V gene are SNHLY and FYNNEI. The CDR3 DNA follows: TGTGCCAGCAGTGAAGCTCAGGGACAGGTAGATACGCAGTATTTT. As protein: CASSEAQGQVDTQYF.

The chain combines TRBV2 with TRBJ1-1; no clear D gene. The V gene's germline CDR1 is SNHLY and CDR2 FYNNEI. The CDR3 sequence is 15 residues long. Trimming stripped 8 bases from V and 4 bases from J, with 20 bases between. CDR3 region: CASHNNSPRGTEAFF. CDR3 coding DNA: TGTGCCAGCCATAACAACTCCCCGCGCGGCACTGAAGCTTTCTTT.

This clone turned up a few times. This chain connects TRBV5-1 to TRBJ2-7, with TRBD1 matching over 7 bases. J gave up 5 bases and V 7 bases, and 3 bases lay outside the gene matches. The CDR3 runs to 11 residues. Germline V lookup: CDR1 SGHRS, CDR2 YFSETQ. The CDR3 sequence: CASRTGDEQYF. CDR3 DNA: TGCGCCAGCCGTACAGGGGACGAGCAGTACTTC.

This clone was observed a single time. This CDR3 reads CASSARTEDYGYTF. CDR3 DNA sequence: TGTGCCAGCAGCGCCCGGACAGAAGACTATGGCTACACCTTC. The gene calls are TRBV9 and TRBJ1-2; tentatively, D is TRBD1 (6 bases). The CDR3 has 14 amino acids. The V end was cut by 3 bases, the J end by 3 bases, with 12 bases between. The V gene's germline CDR1 is SGDLS and CDR2 YYNGEE.

The rearrangement joins TRBV5-6 to TRBJ1-6; D is unclear. Germline V gives CDR1 SGHDT, CDR2 YYEEEE. Trimming stripped 4 bases from V and 7 bases from J, with 12 bases between. The CDR3 spans 14 residues. CDR3 sequence (DNA): TGTGCCAGCAGCCTCGACACTCAAAATTCACCCCTCCACTTT. Its protein is CASSLDTQNSPLHF.

This clone was found once. The J gene is TRBJ2-7, the V gene TRBV28; D perhaps matches TRBD2 (5 bases). Deletions cut 1 base from V and 7 bases from J, with 14 bases between. The CDR3 has 14 residues. In germline, CDR1 is MDHEN, CDR2 SYDVKM. The CDR3 region is CASSLSRTSQEQYF. The CDR3 nucleotides are TGTGCCAGCAGTTTATCACGGACTTCTCAGGAGCAGTACTTC.

V and J are TRBV6-5 and TRBJ2-7; D not resolved. The CDR3 is 14 amino acids. Trimming took off 2 bases at V and 7 bases at J, with 15 bases between the two ends. Germline V gives CDR1 MNHEY, CDR2 SVGAGI. CDR3 sequence (DNA): TGTGCCAGCAGTTACGGAAGACTGTCGACTGAGCAGTACTTC. As protein: CASSYGRLSTEQYF.

This clone turned up a few times. The CDR3 DNA follows: TGTGCCAGCAGCTCCAGGGGGCCTGGAAACACCATATATTTT. It encodes CASSSRGPGNTIYF. This chain connects TRBV11-2 to TRBJ1-3, with 8 bases lining up with TRBD1. CDR1 is SGHAT, CDR2 FQNNGV, per germline. V was clipped by 4 bases and J by 2 bases; unmatched bases: 1. This CDR3 contains 14 residues.

Only a few counts were recorded for this clone. The genes are TRBV7-9 and TRBJ2-7; D might be TRBD2 (6 bases). CDR1 is SEHNR and CDR2 is FQNEAQ in the germline V gene (reference sequence). The V gene lost 10 bases and the J gene lost 0 bases, with 22 bases spanning the gap. The CDR3 is 16 amino acids. CDR3 residues: CATDLSGVRGSYEQYF. CDR3 nucleotides: TGTGCCACCGACCTCTCGGGGGTAAGGGGCTCCTACGAGCAGTACTTC.

The chain is built from TRBV5-4 and TRBJ2-7; 7 bases align to TRBD2. The trim removed 4 bases at V and 0 bases at J, leaving 7 bases unmatched. CDR1 and CDR2 (germline): SGHNT, YYREEE (reference sequence). The CDR3 contains 15 residues. The CDR3 sequence is CASSDRLAASYEQYF. Here the CDR3 DNA reads TGTGCCAGCAGCGACCGACTAGCCGCCTCCTACGAGCAGTACTTC.

Only a few counts were recorded for this clone. As DNA, the CDR3 is TGTGCCAGCAGTTTCAACTCCCGACAGGGGACGGGGGGCTACACCTTC. Its translation is CASSFNSRQGTGGYTF. The genes are TRBV6-5 and TRBJ1-2; 8 nucleotides line up with TRBD1. This CDR3 is built from 16 residues. The J segment lost 8 bases and the V segment lost 4 bases, leaving 15 bases of the junction unmatched. Germline V gives CDR1 MNHEY, CDR2 SVGAGI.

The chain joins TRBV6-5 to TRBJ2-7, with 10 bases that match TRBD1. This CDR3 has 15 amino acids. The V gene end was trimmed by 6 bases and the J gene end by 3 bases; junction bases not matched to a gene: 8. Germline CDR1 is MNHEY and CDR2 is SVGAGI. CDR3 in DNA: TGTGCCAGCAGCGATAGGGACAGGGGCGTCTACGAGCAGTACTTC. Encoded protein: CASSDRDRGVYEQYF.

The chain combines TRBV6-1 with TRBJ2-7, with D hard to call. From germline, CDR1 is MNHNS and CDR2 SASEGT. The germline V and J ends were trimmed by 0 bases and 1 base, with 7 bases remaining between them. The CDR3 spans 14 residues. The CDR3 bases are TGTGCCAGCAGTGAAGCTAACGGGTCCTACGAGCAGTACTTC. Amino acid sequence: CASSEANGSYEQYF.

The genes are TRBV4-3 and TRBJ1-2; TRBD1 aligns across 7 bases. The CDR3 length is 15 residues. The germline gives CDR1 LGHNA, CDR2 YSLEER. J lost 3 bases, V lost 3 bases, and 7 bases had no gene match. CDR3 in DNA: TGCGCCAGCAGCCACGACAGGGCCCTTCACTATGGCTACACCTTC. It translates to CASSHDRALHYGYTF.

This rearrangement joins TRBV5-1 to TRBJ2-7; D is possibly TRBD1 (6 bases). CDR3 length equals 15 residues. Trimming shortened V by 0 bases and J by 1 base, and 11 bases separated the two germline ends. The germline gives CDR1 SGHRS, CDR2 YFSETQ. The CDR3 sequence is CASSLGTVTSYEQYF. In DNA, the CDR3 is TGCGCCAGCAGCTTGGGGACAGTAACGTCCTACGAGCAGTACTTC.

The V gene is TRBV5-6, the J gene TRBJ1-1; tentative D call: TRBD1 (5 bases). The CDR3 is 13 residues long. Germline CDR1 is SGHDT and CDR2 is YYEEEE. The V end lost 4 bases, the J end lost 4 bases, and 11 bases lay between the germline ends. CDR3 sequence reads: CASSAGGSTEAFF. The CDR3 region has the DNA TGTGCCAGCAGCGCCGGGGGGTCCACTGAAGCTTTCTTT.